The clone carrying this T cell receptor beta chain was recorded at least ten times. The antigen is unknown. The data were taken from a study of human T cells and chemical hapten exposure. TCRdb re-analysed the RACE reads in MiXCR, keeping a single row per CDR3 protein. The sample shows about 95,000 distinct CDR3 sequences, roughly 11% of them seen only once. V lost 4 bases and J lost 3, with 16 bases in between. This CDR3 is built from 16 residues. Germline V CDR1 and CDR2: SGHTA, FQGNSA. The sample's time point: patch test 2, 6 weeks after DPC sensitization. Treatment meaning: therapeutic diphenylcyclopropenone sensitization with weekly scalp DPC. Findings and caveats of the study: There were significantly more large CDR3 similarity clusters among expanded TCRs than among controls.

The TCR sequence derives from a middle-aged woman with alopecia areata. Some clones in this sample may be carry-over from other donors' samples. The rearrangement links TRBV7-2 to TRBJ1-5, with unresolved D. Sequencing was performed on whole blood, taken in connection with sensitization to the hapten diphenylcyclopropenone (DPC). This CDR3 reads CASSSSGGPDNQPQHF. The CDR3 coding sequence is TGTGCCAGCAGCTCCAGTGGAGGGCCAGACAATCAGCCCCAGCATTTT. The full variable domain, rest sourced from reference TRBV7-2 and TRBJ1-5, is GAGVSQSPSNKVTEKGKDVELRCDPISGHTALYWYRQSLGQGLEFLIYFQGNSAPDKSGLPSDRFSAERTGGSVSTLTIQRTQQEDSAVYLCASSSSGGPDNQPQHFGDGTRLSIL.